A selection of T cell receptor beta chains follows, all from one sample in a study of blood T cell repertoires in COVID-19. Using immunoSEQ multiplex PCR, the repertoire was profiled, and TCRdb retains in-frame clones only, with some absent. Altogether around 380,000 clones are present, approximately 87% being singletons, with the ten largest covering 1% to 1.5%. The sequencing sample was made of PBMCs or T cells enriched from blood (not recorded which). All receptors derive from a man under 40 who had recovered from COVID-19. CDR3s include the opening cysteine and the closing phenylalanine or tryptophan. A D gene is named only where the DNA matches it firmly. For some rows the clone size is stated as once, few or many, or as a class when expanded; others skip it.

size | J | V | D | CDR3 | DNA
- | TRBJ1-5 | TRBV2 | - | CASSITDSNQPQHF | TGTGCCAGCAGTATTACAGATAGCAATCAGCCCCAGCATTTT
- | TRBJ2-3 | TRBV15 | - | CATSRGRTSTDTQYF | TGTGCCACCAGCAGGGGCCGCACTAGCACAGATACGCAGTATTTT
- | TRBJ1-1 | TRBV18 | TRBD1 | CASQGQGENTEAFF | TGTGCCAGTCAAGGACAGGGAGAGAACACTGAAGCTTTCTTT
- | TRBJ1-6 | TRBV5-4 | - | CASSGDRRGYVDSPLHF | TGTGCCAGCAGCGGAGACAGACGGGGGTATGTGGATTCACCCCTCCACTTT
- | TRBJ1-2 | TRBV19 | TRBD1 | CASRGTGVNYGYTF | TGTGCCAGTAGGGGGACAGGCGTTAACTATGGCTACACCTTC
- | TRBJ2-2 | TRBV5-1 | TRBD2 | CASSLGPAASGTGELFF | TGCGCCAGCAGCTTGGGCCCGGCGGCTAGCGGCACCGGGGAGCTGTTTTTT
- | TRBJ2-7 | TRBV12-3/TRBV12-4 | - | CSSTGPSSYEQYF | TGCAGTTCAACAGGGCCGAGCTCCTACGAGCAGTACTTC
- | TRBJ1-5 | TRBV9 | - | CASSVTGDNQPQHF | TGTGCCAGCAGCGTAACGGGGGACAATCAGCCCCAGCATTTT
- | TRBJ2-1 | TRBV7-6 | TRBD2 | CASSPRTSGGSSSYNEQFF | TGTGCCAGCAGCCCCCGGACTAGCGGGGGCTCAAGCTCCTACAATGAGCAGTTCTTC
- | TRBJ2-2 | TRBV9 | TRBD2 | CASSAGTSGGNTGELFF | TGTGCCAGCAGCGCTGGGACTAGCGGGGGGAACACCGGGGAGCTGTTTTTT
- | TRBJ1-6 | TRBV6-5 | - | CASSVTGSYNSPLHF | TGTGCCAGCAGCGTAACGGGCTCCTATAATTCACCCCTCCACTTT
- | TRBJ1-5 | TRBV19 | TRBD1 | CASSIRTGEKGSQPQHF | TGTGCCAGTAGTATCCGGACAGGGGAAAAGGGAAGTCAGCCCCAGCATTTT
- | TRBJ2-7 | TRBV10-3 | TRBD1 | CATFRTGGHEQYF | TGTGCCACCTTCCGGACAGGGGGCCACGAGCAGTACTTC
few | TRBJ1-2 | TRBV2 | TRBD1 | CASLRMRETGDYGYTF | TGTGCCAGCCTAAGAATGCGGGAGACAGGGGACTATGGCTACACCTTC
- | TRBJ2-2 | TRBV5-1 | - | CASSLPTVTGELFF | TGCGCCAGCAGCTTACCCACAGTCACCGGGGAGCTGTTTTTT
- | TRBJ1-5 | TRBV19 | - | CASSLPGGQPQHF | TGTGCCAGTAGTCTGCCGGGTGGCCAGCCCCAGCATTTT
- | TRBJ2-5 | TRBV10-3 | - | CAISVEKSGAETQYF | TGTGCCATCAGTGTTGAAAAAAGTGGAGCGGAGACCCAGTACTTC
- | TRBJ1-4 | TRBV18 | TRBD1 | CASSPSGQGKNEKLFF | TGTGCCAGCTCACCTTCTGGACAGGGGAAGAATGAAAAACTGTTTTTT
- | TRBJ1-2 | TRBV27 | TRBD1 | CASSLGTGGNYGYTF | TGTGCCAGCAGTTTGGGGACAGGGGGCAACTATGGCTACACCTTC
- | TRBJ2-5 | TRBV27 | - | CASSRNRIQETQYF | TGTGCCAGCAGTCGTAACAGGATCCAAGAGACCCAGTACTTC
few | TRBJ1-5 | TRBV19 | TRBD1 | CASSIYFTGGGQPQHF | TGTGCCAGTTCTATTTACTTTACAGGGGGAGGTCAGCCCCAGCATTTT
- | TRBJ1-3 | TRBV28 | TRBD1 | CASSFSGGLNTIYF | TGTGCCAGCAGTTTTTCAGGGGGCCTCAACACCATATATTTT
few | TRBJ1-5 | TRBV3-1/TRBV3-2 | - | CASSQGAVNQPQHF | TGTGCCAGCAGCCAAGGAGCGGTGAATCAGCCCCAGCATTTT
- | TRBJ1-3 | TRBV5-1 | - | CASSRDTGNTIYF | TGCGCCAGCAGCAGGGACACTGGAAACACCATATATTTT
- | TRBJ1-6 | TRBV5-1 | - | CASSPDSSYNSPLHF | TGCGCCAGCAGCCCGGACAGCTCCTATAATTCACCCCTCCACTTT
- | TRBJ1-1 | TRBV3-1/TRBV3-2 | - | CASSQPGGHTEAFF | TGTGCCAGCAGCCAGCCCGGGGGGCACACTGAAGCTTTCTTT
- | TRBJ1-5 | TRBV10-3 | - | CAINENRVDSNQPQHF | TGTGCCATCAATGAAAACAGGGTAGATAGCAATCAGCCCCAGCATTTT
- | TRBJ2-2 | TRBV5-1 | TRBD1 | CASGTGQDTGELFF | TGCGCCAGCGGGACAGGGCAGGACACCGGGGAGCTGTTTTTT
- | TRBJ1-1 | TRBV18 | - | CASSAEGVNTEAFF | TGTGCCAGCTCAGCAGAGGGGGTCAACACTGAAGCTTTCTTT
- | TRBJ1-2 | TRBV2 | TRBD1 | CASSRTGAHGYTF | TGTGCCAGCAGTAGGACAGGGGCACATGGCTACACCTTC
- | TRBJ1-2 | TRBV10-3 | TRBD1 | CAISESTGGVSGDGYTF | TGTGCCATCAGTGAGTCAACAGGGGGCGTCTCGGGAGATGGCTACACCTTC
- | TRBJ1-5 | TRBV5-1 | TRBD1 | CASSLETGRQPQHF | TGCGCCAGCAGCTTGGAGACAGGGAGGCAGCCCCAGCATTTT
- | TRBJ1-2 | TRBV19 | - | CASSEGTRGGYTF | TGTGCCAGTAGTGAGGGGACTAGGGGCGGCTACACCTTC
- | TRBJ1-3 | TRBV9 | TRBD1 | CASSVSPGGLQGFTGNTIYF | TGTGCCAGCAGCGTAAGCCCGGGGGGGTTACAGGGGTTCACTGGAAACACCATATATTTT
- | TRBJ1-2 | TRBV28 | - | CASTPGGGYGYTF | TGTGCCAGCACCCCGGGAGGGGGCTATGGCTACACCTTC
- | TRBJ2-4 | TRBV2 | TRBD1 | CASKGQEHIQYF | TGTGCCAGCAAGGGACAGGAACACATTCAGTACTTC
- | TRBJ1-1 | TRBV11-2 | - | CASSLDRGIPNTEAFF | TGTGCCAGCAGCTTAGACCGGGGTATCCCGAACACTGAAGCTTTCTTT
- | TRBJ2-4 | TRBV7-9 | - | CASSLDRVDIQYF | TGTGCCAGCAGCTTAGACAGGGTGGACATTCAGTACTTC
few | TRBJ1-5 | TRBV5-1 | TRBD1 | CASSLGQGGNQPQHF | TGCGCCAGCAGCTTGGGACAGGGGGGCAATCAGCCCCAGCATTTT